This TCR beta chain was profiled in a study of T cell repertoires in cytomegalovirus infection (dated by TCRdb to between 2018 and 2020). With regard to the full study: Donor HLA type was relevant to the analysis, because carriage of CMV infection together with the matching HLA type was indicated by public TCR beta signatures. General findings and caveats noted by the study authors: In the ex vivo response, HLA-C-restricted CMV-specific TCR beta clonotypes were dominant, and in two of eight donors the single most frequent clonotype came from this HLA-C-restricted group. Cumulative frequency of public TCR beta family members discriminated carriers of CMV infection plus the relevant HLA type in this cohort and an independent roughly 350-donor cohort.

V lost 1 base and J lost 5 bases, and the count of bases not matched to a germline gene is 5. Spanning cysteine to phenylalanine, the CDR3 consists of 16 amino acids. This entry keeps only the CDR3 DNA: 48 bases, framed from base 1. The germline V gene supplies CDR1 MDHEN and CDR2 SYDVKM. Sequenced using an Illumina HiSeq 1500. TCRdb cleaned the public reads at Q25 with fastp, built clones with MiXCR and kept in-frame beta chains. Each CDR3 protein gets just one entry, which takes the most common genes and DNA from the rows behind it. Across this sample there are 180,000 or so distinct CDR3 sequences, with roughly 17% seen only once. The ten largest clones add up to less than 25% of the sample. The sample holds a few counts of this clonotype. Its antigen is still unknown. Within one base of it there is no much larger clone, and no base qualities were kept.

Recombination joined TRBV28 with TRBJ1-5, and 10 junction bases match TRBD1. Material for sequencing was CD8+ T cells from PBMCs. The receptor was isolated from a human donor in good health (CMV status not recorded). Some clones in this sample may be carry-over from other donors' samples. CDR3 region: CASSLYGTGEYQPQHF. Here is the DNA: TGTGCCAGCAGTTTATACGGGACAGGGGAGTATCAGCCCCAGCATTTT.